This T cell receptor beta chain was identified in a study of T cells in localized non-small cell lung cancer. This CDR3 has 16 residues. Per germline, CDR1 LNHDA and CDR2 SQIVND (reference sequence). Trimming took off 3 bases at V and 2 bases at J, with 16 bases between the two ends. Sequenced by immunoSEQ multiplex PCR; TCRdb stores in-frame clones only, minus some. Of around 2,000 clones listed, less than 50% are singletons. The clonotype originates from a female donor of 60 years or more with stage I lung adenocarcinoma. The chain has TRBV19 and TRBJ1-2; a possible D gene is TRBD1 (5 bases). This sample comprised lung tumor tissue, obtained before any cancer treatment. The CDR3 region is CASSMNEGPANYGYTF. In DNA form, the CDR3 reads TGTGCCAGTAGTATGAACGAGGGACCCGCGAACTATGGCTACACCTTC.